These 9 T cell receptor beta chains were sequenced from one sample in a study of blood T cell repertoires in COVID-19. Only in-frame clones appear in the TCRdb table, and some are missing; sequencing was by immunoSEQ multiplex PCR. The repertoire holds about 130,000 clones, around 88% seen once, with about 4.4% in the top ten. Sample: peripheral blood. The receptors derive from a man between 60 and 70 years old with COVID-19, enrolled during active disease.

DNA for the CDR3: TGTGCCACCAGCAGGGTGGGGGGTAATGAAAAACTGTTTTTT. Protein product: CATSRVGGNEKLFF. The chain links TRBV15 to TRBJ1-4, with a possible D match to TRBD1 (5 bases). This CDR3 is 14 amino acids long. Per germline, CDR1 LNHNV and CDR2 YYDKDF (reference sequence). Trimming took 3 bases from V and 4 from J, leaving 9 bases between them. The full variable domain, in which reference TRBV15 and TRBJ1-4 provide the parts outside the CDR3, is DAMVIQNPRYQVTQFGKPVTLSCSQTLNHNVMYWYQQKSSQAPKLLFHYYDKDFNNEADTPDNFQSRRPNTSFCFLDIRSPGLGDTAMYLCATSRVGGNEKLFFGSGTQLSVL.

The chain is built from TRBV5-8 and TRBJ1-6, with D perhaps TRBD1 (5 bases). CDR1 is SGHTS and CDR2 is YDEGEE in the germline V gene. There are 15 residues in the CDR3. The V gene lost 3 bases and the J gene lost 10 bases, with 17 bases spanning the gap. CDR3 coding DNA: TGTGCCAGCAGCTCCCCCGGCAGGGTTTACTCACCCCTCCACTTT. Translation: CASSSPGRVYSPLHF.

The chain is built from TRBV19 and TRBJ1-6, with TRBD1 matching over 10 bases. V lost 7 bases to trimming and J lost 6 bases; unmatched junction nucleotides: 3. Germline V CDR1 and CDR2: LNHDA, SQIVND (reference sequence). CDR3 length: 14 amino acids. For the CDR3, the DNA is TGTGCCAGTACGGGGGACAGGGGTAATTCACCCCTCCACTTT. Its translation: CASTGDRGNSPLHF.

This chain connects TRBV6-2 or TRBV6-3 to TRBJ2-3, with D unresolved. The ends were cut back, 3 bases at V and 2 bases at J, with 9 bases in the middle. The germline gives CDR1 MNHEY, CDR2 SVGEGT. The CDR3 runs 14 residues. For the CDR3, the DNA is TGTGCCAGCAGTTATATTGTTCCCACAGATACGCAGTATTTT. Protein product: CASSYIVPTDTQYF.

The chain combines TRBV30 with TRBJ2-2; D gene ambiguous. The germline V gene has CDR1 GTSNPN and CDR2 SVGIG (reference sequence). Trimming stripped 4 bases from V and 4 bases from J, with 19 bases between. This CDR3 region has 16 residues. The CDR3 region is CAWTSSLLPGTGELFF. As DNA, the CDR3 is TGTGCCTGGACCTCAAGCCTACTACCCGGCACCGGGGAGCTGTTTTTT. Together with reference TRBV30 and TRBJ2-2, the CDR3 gives the full variable domain: SQTIHQWPATLVQPVGSPLSLECTVEGTSNPNLYWYRQAAGRGLQLLFYSVGIGQISSEVPQNLSASRPQDRQFILSSKKLLLSDSGFYLCAWTSSLLPGTGELFFGEGSRLTVL.

The rearrangement uses TRBV29-1 and TRBJ2-5, with TRBD2 matching over 8 bases. The CDR3 length is 15 residues. Trimming at V came to 5 bases and at J to 2 bases, leaving 10 bases not matched to a gene. Looked up from germline, CDR1 is SQVTM and CDR2 is ANQGSEA. The DNA of the CDR3 is TGCAGCGTTAACGGGGGGGGCGGGTATCAAGAGACCCAGTACTTC. Residues: CSVNGGGGYQETQYF.

The rearrangement joins TRBV19 to TRBJ1-4, with TRBD1 matching 7 bases. The germline V gene has CDR1 LNHDA and CDR2 SQIVND (reference sequence). This CDR3 spans 15 amino acids. Trimming cost V 5 bases and J 11 bases; bases outside gene matches: 14. DNA for the CDR3: TGTGCCAGTAGTCCGACAGGGCGCCTTTCAGGGAAACTGTTTTTT. Encoded protein: CASSPTGRLSGKLFF. The whole variable domain, filled in from reference TRBV19 and TRBJ1-4, reads DGGITQSPKYLFRKEGQNVTLSCEQNLNHDAMYWYRQDPGQGLRLIYYSQIVNDFQKGDIAEGYSVSREKKESFPLTVTSAQKNPTAFYLCASSPTGRLSGKLFFGSGTQLSVL.

The chain couples TRBV15 to TRBJ1-2, with 8 bases identical to TRBD1. Germline V CDR1 and CDR2: LNHNV, YYDKDF (reference sequence). The junction had 10 bases not matched to a gene; V was cut back by 5 bases and J by 5 bases. The CDR3 runs to 15 residues. The CDR3, as DNA: TGTGCCACCAGCGCTTCCGGGACAGGTTTTTATGGCTACACCTTC. Protein product: CATSASGTGFYGYTF.

This chain connects TRBV10-3 to TRBJ2-5; 10 nucleotides agree with TRBD2. Germline CDR1 and CDR2: ENHRY and SYGVKD. CDR3 length: 18 residues. The V and J ends lost 0 bases and 0 bases, in that order; junction bases with no gene match: 7. CDR3: CAISESRASGGHQETQYF. CDR3 coding DNA: TGTGCCATCAGTGAGTCTAGGGCTAGCGGGGGACACCAAGAGACCCAGTACTTC.